This TCR beta chain was sequenced in a study of blood T cell repertoires in COVID-19. Across the study: Acute and convalescent COVID-19 specimens originated in the United States, Italy and Spain. PBMCs, B-cell-depleted T cells, or T cells provided the cDNA or gDNA that made up the material.

As originally analysed: Estimated nucleated cell counts came from reference gene primer amplification. The assay was immunoSEQ multiplex PCR, and TCRdb's table has in-frame clones only and misses some. V and J calls and clone size come straight from that table; D and trimming were deduced from the DNA. The sample has about 300,000 clones, about 91% seen once. Sequencing input: peripheral blood. The clonotype originates from a young woman who had recovered from COVID-19.

CDR3 protein: CASSEDKLNTEAFF. DNA for the CDR3: TGCGCCAGCAGTGAGGACAAATTGAACACTGAAGCTTTCTTT. The gene calls are TRBV10-1 and TRBJ1-1; D gene unclear. CDR1 and CDR2 from the germline V gene are WNHNN and SYGVQD (reference sequence). The V end lost 2 bases, the J end lost 0 bases, and 7 bases lay between the germline ends. This CDR3 has 14 residues.